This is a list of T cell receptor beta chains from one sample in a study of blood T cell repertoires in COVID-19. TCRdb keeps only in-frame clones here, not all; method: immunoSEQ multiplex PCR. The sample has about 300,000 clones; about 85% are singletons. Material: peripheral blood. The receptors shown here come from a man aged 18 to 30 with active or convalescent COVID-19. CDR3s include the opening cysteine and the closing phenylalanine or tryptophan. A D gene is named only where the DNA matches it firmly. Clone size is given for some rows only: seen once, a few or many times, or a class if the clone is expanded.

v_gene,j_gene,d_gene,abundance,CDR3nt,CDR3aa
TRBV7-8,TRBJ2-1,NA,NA,TGTGCCAGCAGCCCGTGGACATCCTACAATGAGCAGTTCTTC,CASSPWTSYNEQFF
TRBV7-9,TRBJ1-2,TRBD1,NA,TGTGCCAGCAGCGACAGGGTCCCCCTCTATGGCTACACCTTC,CASSDRVPLYGYTF
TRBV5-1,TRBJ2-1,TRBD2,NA,TGCGCCAGCAGCTTGGTGGTAGCGGGAGGCTTCGGTGAGCAGTTCTTC,CASSLVVAGGFGEQFF
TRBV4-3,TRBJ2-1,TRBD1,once,TGCGCCAGCAGCCAAGACGTCGGCAGGGGGTACAATGAGCAGTTCTTC,CASSQDVGRGYNEQFF
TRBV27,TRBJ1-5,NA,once,TGTGCCAGCAGTTGGGGGCTAGGGCAGCCCCAGCATTTT,CASSWGLGQPQHF
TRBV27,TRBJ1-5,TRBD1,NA,TGTGCCAGCAGCTTGGGACAGGGCAATCAGCCCCAGCATTTT,CASSLGQGNQPQHF
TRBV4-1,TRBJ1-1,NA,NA,TGCGCCAGCAGCAAAACGACAGGATCCACTGAAGCTTTCTTT,CASSKTTGSTEAFF
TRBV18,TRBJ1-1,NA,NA,TGTGCCAGCTCACCAATAACTGAAGCTTTCTTT,CASSPITEAFF
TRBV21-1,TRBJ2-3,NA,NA,TGTGCCAGCAACAAAGTTCCAGGACAGGGTGGCACAGATACGCAGTATTTT,CASNKVPGQGGTDTQYF
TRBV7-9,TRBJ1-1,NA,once,TGTGCCAGCAGCTTAAACAGGGCGAACACTGAAGCTTTCTTT,CASSLNRANTEAFF
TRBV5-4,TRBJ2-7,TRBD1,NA,TGTGCCAGCAGCCCCAGGGGGATGGAGCAGTACTTC,CASSPRGMEQYF
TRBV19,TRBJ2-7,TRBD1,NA,TGTGCCACCCAAGACAGGGCAACCTACGAGCAGTACTTC,CATQDRATYEQYF
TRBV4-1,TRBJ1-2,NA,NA,TGCGCCAGCAGCCAAGGCCCACAGGCGCATGGGAATGGCTACACCTTC,CASSQGPQAHGNGYTF
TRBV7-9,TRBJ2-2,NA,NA,TGTGCCAGCAGTTATAGCGCTACGAACACCGGGGAGCTGTTTTTT,CASSYSATNTGELFF
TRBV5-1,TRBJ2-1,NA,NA,TGCGCCAGCACTGGTAGCTCCTACAATGAGCAGTTCTTC,CASTGSSYNEQFF
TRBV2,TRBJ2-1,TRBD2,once,TGTGCCAGCAGTGAGACGACTAGCGGGCTTTACAATGAGCAGTTCTTC,CASSETTSGLYNEQFF
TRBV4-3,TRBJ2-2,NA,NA,TGCGCCAGCAGCCAGGAAGGCGGTTACGGGGAGCTGTTTTTT,CASSQEGGYGELFF
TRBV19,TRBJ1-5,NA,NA,TGTGCCAGTAGGGGCCACCATAGCAATCAGCCCCAGCATTTT,CASRGHHSNQPQHF
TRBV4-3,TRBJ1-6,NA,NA,TGCGCCAGCAGCCATATGGACAGTTTGTCTTCACCCCTCCACTTT,CASSHMDSLSSPLHF
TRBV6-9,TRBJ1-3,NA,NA,TGTGCCAGAGGGACACCCTCTGGAAACACCATATATTTT,CARGTPSGNTIYF
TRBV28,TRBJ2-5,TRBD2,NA,TGTGCCAGCAGCCCTCCGGGACTAGCGCGGACCCAGTACTTC,CASSPPGLARTQYF